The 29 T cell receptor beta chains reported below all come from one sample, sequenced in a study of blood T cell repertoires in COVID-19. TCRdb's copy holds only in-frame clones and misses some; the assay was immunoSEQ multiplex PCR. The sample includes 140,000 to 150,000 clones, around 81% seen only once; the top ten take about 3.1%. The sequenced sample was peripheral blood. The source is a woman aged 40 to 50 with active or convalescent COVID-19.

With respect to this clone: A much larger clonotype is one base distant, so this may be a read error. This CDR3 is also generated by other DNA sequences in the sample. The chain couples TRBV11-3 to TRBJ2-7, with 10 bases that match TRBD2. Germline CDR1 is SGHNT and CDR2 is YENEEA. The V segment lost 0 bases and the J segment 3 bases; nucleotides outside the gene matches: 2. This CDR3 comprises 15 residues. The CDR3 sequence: CASSLDPSGSYEQYF. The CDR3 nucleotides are TGTGCCAGCAGCTTAGATCCTAGCGGGAGCTACGAGCAGTACTTC.

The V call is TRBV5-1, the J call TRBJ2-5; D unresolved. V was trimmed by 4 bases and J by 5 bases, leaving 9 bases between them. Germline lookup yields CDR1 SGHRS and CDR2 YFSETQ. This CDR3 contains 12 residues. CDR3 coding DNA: TGCGCCAGCAGCCCTGACGGGGAGACCCAGTACTTC. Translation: CASSPDGETQYF.

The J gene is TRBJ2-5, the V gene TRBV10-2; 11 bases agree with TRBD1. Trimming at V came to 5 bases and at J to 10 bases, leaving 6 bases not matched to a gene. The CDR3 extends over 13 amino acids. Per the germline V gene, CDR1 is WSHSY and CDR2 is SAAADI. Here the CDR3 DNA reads TGCGCCAGCAGTTTCAGGGACAGGGGGAACCAGTACTTC. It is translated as CASSFRDRGNQYF.

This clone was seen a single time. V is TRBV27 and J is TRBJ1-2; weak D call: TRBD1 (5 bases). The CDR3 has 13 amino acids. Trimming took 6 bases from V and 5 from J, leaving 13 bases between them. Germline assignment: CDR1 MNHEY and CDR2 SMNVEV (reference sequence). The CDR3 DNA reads TGTGCCAGCAGCTTTTCAGGGAGGTATGGCTACACCTTC. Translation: CASSFSGRYGYTF.

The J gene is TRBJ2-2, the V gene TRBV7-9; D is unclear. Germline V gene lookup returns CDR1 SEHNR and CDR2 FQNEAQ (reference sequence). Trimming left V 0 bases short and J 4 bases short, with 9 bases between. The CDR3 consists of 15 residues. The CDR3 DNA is TGTGCCAGCAGCTTAGCGGCTTCGGGCACCGGGGAGCTGTTTTTT. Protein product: CASSLAASGTGELFF.

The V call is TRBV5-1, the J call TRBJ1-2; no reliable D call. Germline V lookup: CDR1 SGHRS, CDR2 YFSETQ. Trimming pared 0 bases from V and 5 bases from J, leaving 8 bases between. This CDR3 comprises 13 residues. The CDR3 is CASSLEENYGYTF. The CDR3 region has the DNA TGCGCCAGCAGCTTGGAAGAGAATTATGGCTACACCTTC.

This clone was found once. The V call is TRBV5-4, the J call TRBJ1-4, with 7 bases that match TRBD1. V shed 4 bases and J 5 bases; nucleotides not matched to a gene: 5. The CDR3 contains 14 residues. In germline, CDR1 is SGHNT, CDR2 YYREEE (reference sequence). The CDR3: CASSPGQQNEKLFF. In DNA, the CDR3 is TGTGCCAGCAGCCCGGGACAGCAAAATGAAAAACTGTTTTTT.

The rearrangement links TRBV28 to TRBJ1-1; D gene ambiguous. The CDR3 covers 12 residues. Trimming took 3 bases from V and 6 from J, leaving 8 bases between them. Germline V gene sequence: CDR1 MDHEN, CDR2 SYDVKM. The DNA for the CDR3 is TGTGCCAGCAGTTTGACGGAGGCTGAAGCTTTCTTT. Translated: CASSLTEAEAFF.

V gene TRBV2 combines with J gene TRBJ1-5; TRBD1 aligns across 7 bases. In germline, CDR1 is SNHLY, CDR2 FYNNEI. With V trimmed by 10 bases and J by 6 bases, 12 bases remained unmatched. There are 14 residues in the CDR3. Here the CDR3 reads CATATGLGGQPQHF. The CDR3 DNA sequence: TGTGCCACCGCGACAGGGCTGGGAGGTCAGCCCCAGCATTTT.

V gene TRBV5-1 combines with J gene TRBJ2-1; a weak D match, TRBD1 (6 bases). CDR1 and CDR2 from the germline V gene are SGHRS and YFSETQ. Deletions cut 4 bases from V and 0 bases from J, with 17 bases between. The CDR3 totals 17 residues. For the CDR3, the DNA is TGCGCCAGCAGCGCGAACCCAACAGGGAGCTCCTACAATGAGCAGTTCTTC. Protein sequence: CASSANPTGSSYNEQFF.

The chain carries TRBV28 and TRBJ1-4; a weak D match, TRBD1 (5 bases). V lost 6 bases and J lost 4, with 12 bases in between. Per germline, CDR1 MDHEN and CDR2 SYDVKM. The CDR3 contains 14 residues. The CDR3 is CASSQWGGNEKLFF. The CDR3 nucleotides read TGTGCCAGCAGCCAGTGGGGGGGTAATGAAAAACTGTTTTTT. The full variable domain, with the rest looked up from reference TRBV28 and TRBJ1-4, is DVKVTQSSRYLVKRTGEKVFLECVQDMDHENMFWYRQDPGLGLRLIYFSYDVKMKEKGDIPEGYSVSREKKERFSLILESASTNQTSMYLCASSQWGGNEKLFFGSGTQLSVL.

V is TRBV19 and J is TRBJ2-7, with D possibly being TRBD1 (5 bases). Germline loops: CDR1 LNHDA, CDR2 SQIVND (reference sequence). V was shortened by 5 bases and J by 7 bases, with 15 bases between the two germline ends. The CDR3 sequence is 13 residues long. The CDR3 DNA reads TGTGCCAGTAGTGGGGCGTCGAGGCGGGAGCAGTACTTC. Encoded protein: CASSGASRREQYF.

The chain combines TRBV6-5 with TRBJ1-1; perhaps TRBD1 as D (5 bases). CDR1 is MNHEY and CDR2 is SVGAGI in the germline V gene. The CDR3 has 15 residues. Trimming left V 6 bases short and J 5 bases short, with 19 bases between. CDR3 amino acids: CASSDGGSGMTEAFF. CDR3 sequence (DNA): TGTGCCAGCAGCGACGGGGGGTCGGGGATGACTGAAGCTTTCTTT.

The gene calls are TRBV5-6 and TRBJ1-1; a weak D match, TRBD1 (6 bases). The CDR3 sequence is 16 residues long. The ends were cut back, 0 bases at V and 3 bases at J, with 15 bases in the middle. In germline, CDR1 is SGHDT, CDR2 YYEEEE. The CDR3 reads CASSLAGRGPDTEAFF. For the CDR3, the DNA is TGTGCCAGCAGCTTGGCGGGCAGGGGCCCGGACACTGAAGCTTTCTTT.

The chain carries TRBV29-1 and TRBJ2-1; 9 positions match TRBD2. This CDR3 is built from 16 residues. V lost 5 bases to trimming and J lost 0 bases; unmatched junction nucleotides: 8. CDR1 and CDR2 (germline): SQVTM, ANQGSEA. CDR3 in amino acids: CSVRRGGGVSYNEQFF. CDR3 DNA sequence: TGCAGCGTTCGGAGGGGCGGGGGGGTCTCCTACAATGAGCAGTTCTTC.

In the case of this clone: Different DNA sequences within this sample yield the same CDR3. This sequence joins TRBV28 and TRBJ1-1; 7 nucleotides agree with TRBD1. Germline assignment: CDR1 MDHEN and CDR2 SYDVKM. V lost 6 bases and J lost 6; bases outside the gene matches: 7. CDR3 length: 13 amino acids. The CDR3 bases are TGTGCCAGCAGCCCTGGGACAGTCCCTGAAGCTTTCTTT. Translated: CASSPGTVPEAFF. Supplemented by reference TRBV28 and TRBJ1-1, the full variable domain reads DVKVTQSSRYLVKRTGEKVFLECVQDMDHENMFWYRQDPGLGLRLIYFSYDVKMKEKGDIPEGYSVSREKKERFSLILESASTNQTSMYLCASSPGTVPEAFFGQGTRLTVV.

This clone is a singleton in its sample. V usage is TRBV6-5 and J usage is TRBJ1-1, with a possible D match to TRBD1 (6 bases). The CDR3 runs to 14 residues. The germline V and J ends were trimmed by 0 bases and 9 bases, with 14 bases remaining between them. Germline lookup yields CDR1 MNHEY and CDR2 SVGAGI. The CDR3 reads CASSYSYRDQKAFF. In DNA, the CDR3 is TGTGCCAGCAGTTACTCCTACAGGGACCAAAAAGCTTTCTTT.

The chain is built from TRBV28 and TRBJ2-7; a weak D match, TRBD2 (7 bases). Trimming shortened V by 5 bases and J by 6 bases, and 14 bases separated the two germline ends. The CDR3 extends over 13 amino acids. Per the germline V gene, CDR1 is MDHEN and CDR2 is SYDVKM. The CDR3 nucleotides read TGTGCCAGCAGTATGACAGGACTAGGCGAGCAGTACTTC. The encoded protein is CASSMTGLGEQYF.

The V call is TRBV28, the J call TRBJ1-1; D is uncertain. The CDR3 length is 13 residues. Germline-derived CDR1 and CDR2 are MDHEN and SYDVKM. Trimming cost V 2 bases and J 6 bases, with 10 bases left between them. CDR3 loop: CASSLSAFPEAFF. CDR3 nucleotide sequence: TGTGCCAGCAGTTTAAGTGCGTTCCCTGAAGCTTTCTTT.

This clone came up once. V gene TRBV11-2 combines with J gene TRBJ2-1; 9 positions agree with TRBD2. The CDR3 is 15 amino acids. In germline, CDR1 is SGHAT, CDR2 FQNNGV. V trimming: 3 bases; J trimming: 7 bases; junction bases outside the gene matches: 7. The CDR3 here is CASSLGGRAANEQFF. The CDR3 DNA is TGTGCCAGCAGCTTGGGCGGGAGGGCCGCGAATGAGCAGTTCTTC.

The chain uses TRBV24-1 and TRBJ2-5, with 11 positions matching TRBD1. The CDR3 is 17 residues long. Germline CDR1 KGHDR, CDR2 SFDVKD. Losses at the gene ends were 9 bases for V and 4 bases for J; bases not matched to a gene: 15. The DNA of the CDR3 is TGTGCCACCTGTCAACAGAGGGGACAGGGGGGGGGAGAGACCCAGTACTTC. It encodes CATCQQRGQGGGETQYF.

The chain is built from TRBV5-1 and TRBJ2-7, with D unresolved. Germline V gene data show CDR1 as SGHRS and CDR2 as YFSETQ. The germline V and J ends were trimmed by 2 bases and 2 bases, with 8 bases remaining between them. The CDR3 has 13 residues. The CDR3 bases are TGCGCCAGCAGCTTCGGCGGAGCCTACGAGCAGTACTTC. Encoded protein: CASSFGGAYEQYF.

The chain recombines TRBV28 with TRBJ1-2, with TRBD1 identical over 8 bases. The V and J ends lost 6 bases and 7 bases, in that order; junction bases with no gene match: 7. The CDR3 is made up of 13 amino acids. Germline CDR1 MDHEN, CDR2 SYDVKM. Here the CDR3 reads CASRDGQGRGYTF. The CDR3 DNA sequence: TGTGCCAGCAGAGACGGACAGGGACGTGGCTACACCTTC.

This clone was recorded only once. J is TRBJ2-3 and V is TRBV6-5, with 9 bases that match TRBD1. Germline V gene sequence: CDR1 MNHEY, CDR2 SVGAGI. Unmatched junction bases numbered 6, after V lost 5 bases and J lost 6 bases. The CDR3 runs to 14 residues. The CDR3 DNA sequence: TGTGCCAGCAGTCGACAGGGGGGCAGGGATACGCAGTATTTT. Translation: CASSRQGGRDTQYF.

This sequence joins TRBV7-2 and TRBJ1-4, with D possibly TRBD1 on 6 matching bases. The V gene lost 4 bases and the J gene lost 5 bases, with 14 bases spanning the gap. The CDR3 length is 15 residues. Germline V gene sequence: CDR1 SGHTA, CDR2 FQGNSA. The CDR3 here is CASSSATGLNEKLFF. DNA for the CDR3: TGTGCCAGCAGCTCCGCCACAGGGCTGAATGAAAAACTGTTTTTT.

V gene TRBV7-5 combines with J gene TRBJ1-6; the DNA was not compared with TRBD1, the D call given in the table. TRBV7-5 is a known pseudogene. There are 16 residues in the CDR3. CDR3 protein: CARSLGGQVCNSPLHF. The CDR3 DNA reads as TGTGCCAGAAGCCTGGGGGGACAGGTCTGCAATTCACCCCTCCACTTT.

The CDR3 DNA follows: TGTGCCAGCGGGGGGTCGCCAGCCTCTGGAAACACCATATATTTT. Its translation is CASGGSPASGNTIYF. The chain employs TRBV28 and TRBJ1-3; possibly TRBD1 for D (5 bases). Looked up from germline, CDR1 is MDHEN and CDR2 is SYDVKM. The V end was cut by 8 bases, the J end by 0 bases, with 14 bases between. The CDR3 runs 15 residues. The full variable domain, completed using reference TRBV28 and TRBJ1-3, is DVKVTQSSRYLVKRTGEKVFLECVQDMDHENMFWYRQDPGLGLRLIYFSYDVKMKEKGDIPEGYSVSREKKERFSLILESASTNQTSMYLCASGGSPASGNTIYFGEGSWLTVV.

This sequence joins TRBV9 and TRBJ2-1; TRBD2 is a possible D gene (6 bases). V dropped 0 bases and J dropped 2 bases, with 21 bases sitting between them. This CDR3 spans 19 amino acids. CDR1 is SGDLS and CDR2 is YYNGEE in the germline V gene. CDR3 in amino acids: CASSVEHIPGGNPYNEQFF. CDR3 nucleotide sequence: TGTGCCAGCAGCGTAGAGCATATACCGGGCGGGAACCCCTACAATGAGCAGTTCTTC. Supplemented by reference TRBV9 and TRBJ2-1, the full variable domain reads DSGVTQTPKHLITATGQRVTLRCSPRSGDLSVYWYQQSLDQGLQFLIQYYNGEERAKGNILERFSAQQFPDLHSELNLSSLELGDSALYFCASSVEHIPGGNPYNEQFFGPGTRLTVL.

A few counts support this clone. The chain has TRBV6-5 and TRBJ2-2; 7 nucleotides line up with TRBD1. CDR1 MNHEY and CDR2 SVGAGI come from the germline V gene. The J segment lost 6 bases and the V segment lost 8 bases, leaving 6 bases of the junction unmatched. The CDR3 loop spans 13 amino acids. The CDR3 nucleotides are TGTGCCAGCGAGGGGGCGGTTGCCGGGGAGCTGTTTTTT. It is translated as CASEGAVAGELFF.